The 17 T cell receptor beta chains given below trace back to one sample, sequenced in a study of control samples from healthy donors and cancer patients. Sequencing used immunoSEQ multiplex PCR; TCRdb keeps in-frame clones, though not all of them. The sample has under 450,000 clones, 80% to 95% seen once. The sequencing input was PBMCs. These receptor sequences come from a man aged 40-50 years with head and neck cancer.

V gene TRBV15 combines with J gene TRBJ2-1, with D possibly being TRBD1 or TRBD2 (6 bases each). CDR1 is LNHNV and CDR2 is YYDKDF in the germline V gene (reference sequence). Trimming stripped 5 bases from V and 8 bases from J, with 19 bases between. The CDR3 has 15 amino acids. Here the CDR3 DNA reads TGTGCCACCAGCCGAAGCGAGGAAGGGGGGTATGAGCAGTTCTTC. This codes for CATSRSEEGGYEQFF. The whole variable domain, filled in from reference TRBV15 and TRBJ2-1, reads DAMVIQNPRYQVTQFGKPVTLSCSQTLNHNVMYWYQQKSSQAPKLLFHYYDKDFNNEADTPDNFQSRRPNTSFCFLDIRSPGLGDTAMYLCATSRSEEGGYEQFFGPGTRLTVL.

The chain carries TRBV7-2 and TRBJ2-3; 8 bases map to TRBD1. Germline lookup yields CDR1 SGHTA and CDR2 FQGNSA. The ends lost 1 base at V and 2 bases at J; junction bases unmatched: 2. The CDR3 length is 15 residues. DNA for the CDR3: TGTGCCAGCAGCTTAGGGACAGGGCACACAGATACGCAGTATTTT. As protein: CASSLGTGHTDTQYF.

The chain uses TRBV7-6 and TRBJ1-3, with a possible D match to TRBD1 (6 bases). The CDR3 length is 16 residues. The germline V gene encodes CDR1 SGHVS and CDR2 FNYEAQ. V was trimmed by 2 bases and J by 0 bases, leaving 11 bases between them. DNA of the CDR3: TGTGCCAGCAGCTTAACGGGGGCCGACTCTGGAAACACCATATATTTT. Encoded protein: CASSLTGADSGNTIYF.

The chain carries TRBV11-2 and TRBJ2-1; 11 bases align to TRBD2. The CDR3 is made up of 15 amino acids. J was trimmed by 4 bases and V by 6 bases; bases with no gene match: 5. Germline values: CDR1 SGHAT, CDR2 FQNNGV. CDR3 region: CASRGTSGFYNEQFF. The CDR3 DNA follows: TGTGCCAGCAGGGGGACTAGCGGTTTTTACAATGAGCAGTTCTTC.

This chain joins TRBV30 and TRBJ2-7, with 7 nucleotides matching TRBD2. CDR1 is GTSNPN, CDR2 SVGIG, per germline (reference sequence). With V trimmed by 4 bases and J by 3 bases, 6 bases remained unmatched. The CDR3 extends over 13 amino acids. The CDR3 spells CAWISGTDYEQYF. The CDR3 region has the DNA TGTGCCTGGATAAGCGGGACGGACTACGAGCAGTACTTC.

V is TRBV12-3 or TRBV12-4 and J is TRBJ2-7; D is perhaps TRBD1 or TRBD2 (5 bases each). CDR3 size: 13 residues. The V gene lost 5 bases and the J gene lost 2 bases, with 10 bases spanning the gap. CDR3 DNA: TGTGCCAGCAGTCCCGGGGCTACCTACGAGCAGTACTTC. It encodes CASSPGATYEQYF.

This chain joins TRBV7-3 and TRBJ2-5; no reliable D call. Germline assignment: CDR1 SGHTA and CDR2 FQGTGA. The CDR3 consists of 9 residues. V lost 7 bases, J lost 3 bases, and 0 bases lay in between. This chain's CDR3 is CASKETQYF. For the CDR3, the DNA is TGTGCCAGCAAAGAGACCCAGTACTTC.

The rearrangement uses TRBV10-1 and TRBJ2-1; 8 bases fit TRBD2. V lost 5 bases to trimming and J lost 0 bases; unmatched junction nucleotides: 6. The germline V gene encodes CDR1 WNHNN and CDR2 SYGVQD (reference sequence). The CDR3 totals 16 residues. The CDR3 loop is CASSSTGTSSYNEQFF. Written as DNA, the CDR3 is TGCGCCAGCAGTAGCACCGGGACTAGCTCCTACAATGAGCAGTTCTTC.

With regard to this clone: One junction end disagrees with the germline gene, perhaps due to a read error. The chain has TRBV28 and TRBJ1-2, with TRBD1 identical over 8 bases. The CDR3 sequence is 13 residues long. Germline V lookup: CDR1 MDHEN, CDR2 SYDVKM. The CDR3 region is CASSSGQANFSLF. The CDR3 DNA reads TGTGCCAGCAGTTCGGGACAGGCCAACTTCTCCCTCTTC.

The V call is TRBV7-2, the J call TRBJ2-7; D remains ambiguous. V gave up 1 base and J gave up 3 bases, with 13 bases separating them. Per the germline V gene, CDR1 is SGHTA and CDR2 is FQGNSA. The CDR3 runs 15 residues. The CDR3 DNA reads TGTGCCAGCAGCTTAGGGCAGACTCCTCACTACGAGCAGTACTTC. It specifies CASSLGQTPHYEQYF.

The rearrangement uses TRBV29-1 and TRBJ2-5; D gene unclear. The CDR3 has 10 residues. The germline CDR1 and CDR2 sequences are SQVTM and ANQGSEA. V was trimmed by 6 bases and J by 3 bases, leaving 5 bases between them. The DNA of the CDR3 is TGCAGCGTGAGAAAAGAGACCCAGTACTTC. Translated, it gives CSVRKETQYF.

This clone has a handful of counts. The chain has TRBV15 and TRBJ2-1; D ambiguous. Germline V gene sequence: CDR1 LNHNV, CDR2 YYDKDF (reference sequence). CDR3 length: 12 amino acids. Trimming pared 1 base from V and 6 bases from J, leaving 4 bases between. In DNA, the CDR3 is TGTGCCACCAGCAGAGGTTTCAATGAGCAGTTCTTC. Its translation: CATSRGFNEQFF.

J is TRBJ1-6 and V is TRBV27, with D possibly being TRBD1 (5 bases). The V and J ends lost 2 bases and 3 bases respectively, with 8 bases between them. Germline values: CDR1 MNHEY, CDR2 SMNVEV (reference sequence). The CDR3 length is 15 residues. The CDR3: CASSLQTVYNSPLHF. In nucleotides, the CDR3 is TGTGCCAGCAGTTTACAGACAGTCTATAATTCACCCCTCCACTTT.

CDR3 region: CASSLGAGALPNEQFF. The CDR3 nucleotides are TGTGCCAGCAGCTTGGGGGCGGGGGCCCTCCCGAATGAGCAGTTCTTC. This chain uses TRBV5-6 with TRBJ2-1, with a tentative D call TRBD2 (7 bases). V was clipped by 0 bases and J by 7 bases, with 17 bases between them. CDR3 size: 16 residues. Germline values: CDR1 SGHDT, CDR2 YYEEEE.

The chain carries TRBV10-1 and TRBJ2-1, with 9 bases fitting TRBD2. CDR3 length: 16 residues. Per germline, CDR1 WNHNN and CDR2 SYGVQD (reference sequence). V trimming: 0 bases; J trimming: 5 bases; junction bases outside the gene matches: 5. The CDR3: CASSESKTSGNNEQFF. DNA of the CDR3: TGCGCCAGCAGTGAGTCTAAGACTAGCGGAAACAATGAGCAGTTCTTC.

CDR3 in DNA: TGTGCCAGCAGTGTGACGCCGGGACAGGGAAATGAGCAGTTCTTC. Protein sequence: CASSVTPGQGNEQFF. The chain has TRBV27 and TRBJ2-1; 9 nucleotides agree with TRBD1. The trim removed 5 bases at V and 7 bases at J, leaving 9 bases unmatched. CDR3 length equals 15 residues. From germline, CDR1 is MNHEY and CDR2 SMNVEV (reference sequence).

The table lists this clone with a count of one. The J gene is TRBJ2-6, the V gene TRBV30; D uncertain. The length of the CDR3 is 17 residues. The germline V and J ends were trimmed by 1 base and 1 base, with 14 bases remaining between them. The germline CDR1 and CDR2 sequences are GTSNPN and SVGIG (reference sequence). This chain's CDR3 is CAWSDRAASSGANVLTF. As DNA, the CDR3 is TGTGCCTGGAGTGATAGGGCTGCGTCTTCTGGGGCCAACGTCCTGACTTTC.